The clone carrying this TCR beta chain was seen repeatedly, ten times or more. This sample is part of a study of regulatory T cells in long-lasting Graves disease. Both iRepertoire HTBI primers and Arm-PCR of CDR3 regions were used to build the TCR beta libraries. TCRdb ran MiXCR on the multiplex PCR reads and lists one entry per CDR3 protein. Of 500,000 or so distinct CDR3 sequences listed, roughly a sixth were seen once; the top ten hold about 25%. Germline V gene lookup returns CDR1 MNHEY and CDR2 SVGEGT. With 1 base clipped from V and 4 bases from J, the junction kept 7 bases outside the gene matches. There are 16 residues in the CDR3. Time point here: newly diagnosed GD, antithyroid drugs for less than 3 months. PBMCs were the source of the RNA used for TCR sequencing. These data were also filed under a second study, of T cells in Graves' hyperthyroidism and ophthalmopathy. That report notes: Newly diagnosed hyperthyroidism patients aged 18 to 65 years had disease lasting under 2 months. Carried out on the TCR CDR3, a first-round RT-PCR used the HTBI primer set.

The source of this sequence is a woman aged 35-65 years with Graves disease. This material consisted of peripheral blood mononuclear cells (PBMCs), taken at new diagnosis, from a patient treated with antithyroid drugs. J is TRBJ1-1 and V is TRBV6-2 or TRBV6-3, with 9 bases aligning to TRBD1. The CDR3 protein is CASSYWGEQGATEAFF. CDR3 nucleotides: TGTGCCAGCAGTTACTGGGGGGAACAGGGGGCCACTGAAGCTTTCTTT.